This T cell receptor (beta chain) derives from a study of shared clonotypes between healthy human individuals. Across the whole study: With ages of 18 to 49, the donors were two women and a few men.

As to this clone: The antigen is not known.

CDR1 and CDR2 (germline): MNHEY, SVGAGI. The germline V and J ends were trimmed by 5 bases and 9 bases, with 14 bases remaining between them. The CDR3 sequence is 13 residues long. The protocol was immunoSEQ multiplex PCR, while the TCRdb copy is restricted to in-frame clones and leaves out a portion. Of some 680,000 clones listed, around 78% are singletons. Study-wide points: Shared clonotypes across all four donors exceeded non-shared ones in generation probability. Among several donors, 4.5% to 5.5% of naive CD4 clonotypes were found in common. Generally, estimated richness proved larger in naive subsets than it did in memory subsets.

The rearrangement uses TRBV6-5 and TRBJ1-5; D is unresolved. The sequence was obtained from a woman aged 30 to 39 in good health. Sample: memory CD4+ T cells sorted from blood. Subset indicated: CD45RA-negative fraction. The CDR3 coding sequence is TGTGCCAGCAGTAGGACGTCCCCCGGGCCCCAGCATTTT. Translating it yields CASSRTSPGPQHF.